This T cell receptor beta chain was found in a study of T cells after yellow fever vaccination. Using its own MiXCR run on the 5' RACE reads, TCRdb lists one record per CDR3 protein. The data show about 360,000 distinct CDR3 sequences, 6.2% seen once. The sample holds a few counts of this clonotype. With 3 bases removed from V and 6 bases from J, the gap between germline ends came to 16 bases. The CDR3 contains 14 residues. Germline V gene sequence: CDR1 SGDLS, CDR2 YYNGEE. The chain has TRBV9 and TRBJ2-7; TRBD2 might be the D (6 bases). The starting material was PBMCs, obtained 5 days after the yellow fever booster vaccination. This clonotype was obtained from a man aged 25 to 40 who received the YFV17D yellow fever vaccine. The CDR3 region has the DNA TGTGCCAGCAGCGCAGACGGAGGGTACGGCGAGCAGTACTTC. Its translation: CASSADGGYGEQYF.